These T cell receptor beta chains were read from a single sample in a study of T cell responses to AZD1222 COVID-19 vaccine. Here immunoSEQ multiplex PCR was the method, and the copy in TCRdb shows in-frame clones only, minus some. The sample holds 100,000 to 120,000 clones, approximately 90% seen once. Sequenced material: peripheral blood, taken on day 0 of AZD1222 vaccination. The receptors derive from an adult in good health. Both conserved end residues are part of each CDR3. D genes are given only for firm matches. Clone size appears in some rows only: once, few, many, or a class for an expanded clone.

CDR3aa: CASSLGRGVSNQPQHF
CDR3nt: TGTGCCAGCAGCTTGGGCAGGGGTGTAAGCAATCAGCCCCAGCATTTT
v_gene: TRBV5-8
d_gene: -
abundance: -
j_gene: TRBJ1-5

CDR3aa: CASSQVGTSGFEQFF
CDR3nt: TGTGCCAGCAGCCAAGTAGGGACTAGCGGCTTTGAGCAGTTCTTC
v_gene: TRBV4-2
d_gene: TRBD2
abundance: -
j_gene: TRBJ2-1

CDR3aa: CASSLEEKLFF
CDR3nt: TGTGCCAGCAGTTTAGAGGAAAAACTGTTTTTT
v_gene: TRBV12-3/TRBV12-4
d_gene: -
abundance: -
j_gene: TRBJ1-4

CDR3aa: CASSLGVQVHEQFF
CDR3nt: TGTGCCAGCAGCTTAGGCGTTCAGGTGCATGAGCAGTTCTTC
v_gene: TRBV7-2
d_gene: -
abundance: -
j_gene: TRBJ2-1

CDR3aa: CASSPTANSYGYTF
CDR3nt: TGCGCCAGCAGCCCTACAGCTAACAGCTATGGCTACACCTTC
v_gene: TRBV4-1
d_gene: -
abundance: -
j_gene: TRBJ1-2

CDR3aa: CASSVGLAGDYEQYF
CDR3nt: TGTGCCAGCAGCGTGGGACTAGCGGGAGACTACGAGCAGTACTTC
v_gene: TRBV9
d_gene: TRBD2
abundance: -
j_gene: TRBJ2-7

CDR3aa: CASSPSSGGVDEQFF
CDR3nt: TGTGCCAGCAGCCCGTCTAGCGGGGGGGTTGATGAGCAGTTCTTC
v_gene: TRBV11-3
d_gene: TRBD2
abundance: -
j_gene: TRBJ2-1

CDR3aa: CASSGESLAGGVSGWTQYF
CDR3nt: TGTGCCAGCAGCGGCGAATCACTAGCGGGAGGTGTTAGCGGGTGGACCCAGTACTTC
v_gene: TRBV6-2/TRBV6-3
d_gene: TRBD2
abundance: -
j_gene: TRBJ2-5

CDR3aa: CASSSGTGGYEQYF
CDR3nt: TGTGCCAGCAGTTCCGGGACAGGGGGTTACGAGCAGTACTTC
v_gene: TRBV9
d_gene: TRBD1
abundance: -
j_gene: TRBJ2-7

CDR3aa: CASSPGGGDTQYF
CDR3nt: TGTGCCAGCTCACCTGGAGGTGGAGATACGCAGTATTTT
v_gene: TRBV18
d_gene: -
abundance: once
j_gene: TRBJ2-3

CDR3aa: CASSPPGGGYTF
CDR3nt: TGTGCCAGCAGTCCTCCGGGGGGAGGCTACACCTTC
v_gene: TRBV6-5
d_gene: -
abundance: once
j_gene: TRBJ1-2

CDR3aa: CASSQTGGADTQYF
CDR3nt: TGTGCCAGCAGCCAGACAGGGGGGGCAGATACGCAGTATTTT
v_gene: TRBV7-2
d_gene: TRBD1
abundance: few
j_gene: TRBJ2-3

CDR3aa: CASSVLTSGRNEQYF
CDR3nt: TGTGCCAGTAGTGTCCTGACTAGCGGGAGGAACGAGCAGTACTTC
v_gene: TRBV19
d_gene: TRBD2
abundance: few
j_gene: TRBJ2-7

CDR3aa: CASSKTLADTYEQYF
CDR3nt: TGTGCCAGCAGCAAGACCCTAGCGGACACCTACGAGCAGTACTTC
v_gene: TRBV7-2
d_gene: TRBD2
abundance: -
j_gene: TRBJ2-7

CDR3aa: CASSANTGKSGYTF
CDR3nt: TGTGCCAGCAGCGCCAATACAGGGAAGAGTGGCTACACCTTC
v_gene: TRBV5-6
d_gene: -
abundance: -
j_gene: TRBJ1-2

CDR3aa: CASSSTFYEQYF
CDR3nt: TGTGCCAGCAGTTCAACCTTCTACGAGCAGTACTTC
v_gene: TRBV28
d_gene: -
abundance: -
j_gene: TRBJ2-7

CDR3aa: CASRLGGRANQPQHF
CDR3nt: TGTGCAAGTCGCTTAGGAGGCAGGGCCAATCAGCCCCAGCATTTT
v_gene: TRBV12-2
d_gene: -
abundance: once
j_gene: TRBJ1-5

CDR3aa: CASSLATGVDYGYTF
CDR3nt: TGTGCCAGTAGTCTCGCGACAGGGGTTGACTATGGCTACACCTTC
v_gene: TRBV19
d_gene: TRBD1
abundance: -
j_gene: TRBJ1-2

CDR3aa: CASKPLRLNEQFF
CDR3nt: TGTGCCAGCAAGCCCCTAAGGCTGAATGAGCAGTTCTTC
v_gene: TRBV11-2
d_gene: -
abundance: -
j_gene: TRBJ2-1

CDR3aa: CASSEETGPYEQYF
CDR3nt: TGCGCCAGCAGTGAGGAGACAGGACCCTACGAGCAGTACTTC
v_gene: TRBV10-1
d_gene: -
abundance: -
j_gene: TRBJ2-7

CDR3aa: CASSRGFEGNIQYF
CDR3nt: TGTGCCAGCAGCCGCGGTTTTGAGGGGAACATTCAGTACTTC
v_gene: TRBV7-9
d_gene: -
abundance: -
j_gene: TRBJ2-4

CDR3aa: CASSVDSGTDFSYEQYF
CDR3nt: TGTGCCAGCAGCGTAGATTCAGGGACGGATTTCTCTTACGAGCAGTACTTC
v_gene: TRBV9
d_gene: -
abundance: -
j_gene: TRBJ2-7

CDR3aa: CASSEYATGPGETQYF
CDR3nt: TGTGCCAGCAGTGAATACGCGACAGGGCCCGGGGAGACCCAGTACTTC
v_gene: TRBV25-1
d_gene: TRBD1
abundance: once
j_gene: TRBJ2-5

CDR3aa: CASSEDRVGGTQYF
CDR3nt: TGCGCCAGCAGCGAGGACAGGGTAGGGGGTACGCAGTATTTT
v_gene: TRBV5-1
d_gene: TRBD1
abundance: -
j_gene: TRBJ2-3

CDR3aa: CASSHVKTAGGTEAFF
CDR3nt: TGTGCCAGCAGCCACGTAAAGACAGCCGGGGGCACTGAAGCTTTCTTT
v_gene: TRBV3-1/TRBV3-2
d_gene: -
abundance: once
j_gene: TRBJ1-1

CDR3aa: CASSFYIGYGYTF
CDR3nt: TGTGCCAGCAGTTTTTATATAGGCTATGGCTACACCTTC
v_gene: TRBV28
d_gene: -
abundance: -
j_gene: TRBJ1-2

CDR3aa: CASSFGQVYGYTF
CDR3nt: TGTGCCAGCAGTTTCGGACAGGTATATGGCTACACCTTC
v_gene: TRBV5-4
d_gene: TRBD1
abundance: -
j_gene: TRBJ1-2